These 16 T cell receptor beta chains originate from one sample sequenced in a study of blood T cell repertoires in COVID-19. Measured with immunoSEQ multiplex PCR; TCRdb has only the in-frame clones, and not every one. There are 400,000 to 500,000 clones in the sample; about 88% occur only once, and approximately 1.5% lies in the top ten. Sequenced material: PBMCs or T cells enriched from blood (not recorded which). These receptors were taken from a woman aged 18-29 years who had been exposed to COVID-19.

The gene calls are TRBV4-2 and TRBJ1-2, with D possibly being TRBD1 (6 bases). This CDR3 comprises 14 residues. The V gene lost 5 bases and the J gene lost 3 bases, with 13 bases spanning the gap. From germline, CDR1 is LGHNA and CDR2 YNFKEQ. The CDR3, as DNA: TGTGCCAGCAGCGACTCGACAGGTTACTATGGCTACACCTTC. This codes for CASSDSTGYYGYTF.

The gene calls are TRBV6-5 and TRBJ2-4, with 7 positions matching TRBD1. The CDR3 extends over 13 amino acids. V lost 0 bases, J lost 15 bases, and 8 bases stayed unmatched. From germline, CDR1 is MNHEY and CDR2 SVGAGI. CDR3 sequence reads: CASSYSLGGQMYF. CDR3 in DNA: TGTGCCAGCAGTTACTCCCTAGGGGGACAGATGTACTTC.

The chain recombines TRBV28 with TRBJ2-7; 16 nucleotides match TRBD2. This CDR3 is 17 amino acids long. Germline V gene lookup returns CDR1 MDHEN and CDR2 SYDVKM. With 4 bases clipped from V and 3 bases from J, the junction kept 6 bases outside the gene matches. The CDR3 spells CASSYAGLAGGDYEQYF. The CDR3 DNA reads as TGTGCCAGCAGTTATGCGGGACTAGCGGGAGGGGACTACGAGCAGTACTTC. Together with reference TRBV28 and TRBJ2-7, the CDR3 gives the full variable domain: DVKVTQSSRYLVKRTGEKVFLECVQDMDHENMFWYRQDPGLGLRLIYFSYDVKMKEKGDIPEGYSVSREKKERFSLILESASTNQTSMYLCASSYAGLAGGDYEQYFGPGTRLTVT.

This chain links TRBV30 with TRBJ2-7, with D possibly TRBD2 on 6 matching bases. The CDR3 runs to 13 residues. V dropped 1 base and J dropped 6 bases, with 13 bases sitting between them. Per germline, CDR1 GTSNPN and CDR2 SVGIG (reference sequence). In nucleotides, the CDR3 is TGTGCCTGGAGTGATTGGGGAGGCGGCGAGCAGTACTTC. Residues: CAWSDWGGGEQYF.

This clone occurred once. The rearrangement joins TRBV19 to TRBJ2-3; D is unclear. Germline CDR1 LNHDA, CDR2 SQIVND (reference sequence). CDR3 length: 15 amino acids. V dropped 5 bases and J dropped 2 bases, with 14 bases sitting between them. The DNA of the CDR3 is TGTGCCAGTAGTTGGCGAACAGTATCCACAGATACGCAGTATTTT. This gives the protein CASSWRTVSTDTQYF.

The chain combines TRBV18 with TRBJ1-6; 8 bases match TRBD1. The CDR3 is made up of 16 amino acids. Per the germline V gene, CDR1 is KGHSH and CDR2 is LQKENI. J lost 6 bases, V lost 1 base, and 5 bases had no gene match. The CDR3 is CASSPQGTGGNSPLHF. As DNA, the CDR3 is TGTGCCAGCTCACCACAGGGTACAGGGGGTAATTCACCCCTCCACTTT. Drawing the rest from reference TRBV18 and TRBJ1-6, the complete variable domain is NAGVMQNPRHLVRRRGQEARLRCSPMKGHSHVYWYRQLPEEGLKFMVYLQKENIIDESGMPKERFSAEFPKEGPSILRIQQVVRGDSAAYFCASSPQGTGGNSPLHFGNGTRLTVT.

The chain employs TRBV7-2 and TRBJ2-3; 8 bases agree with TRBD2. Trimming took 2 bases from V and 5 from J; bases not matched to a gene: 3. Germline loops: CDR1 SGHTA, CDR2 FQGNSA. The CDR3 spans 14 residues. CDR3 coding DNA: TGTGCCAGCAGCTTATTACTAGCGGTAGATACGCAGTATTTT. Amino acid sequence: CASSLLLAVDTQYF.

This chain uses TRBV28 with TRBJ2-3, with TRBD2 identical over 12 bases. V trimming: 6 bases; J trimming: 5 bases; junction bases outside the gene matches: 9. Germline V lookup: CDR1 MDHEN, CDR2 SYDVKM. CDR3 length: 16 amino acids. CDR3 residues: CASRIPGLAGVDTQYF. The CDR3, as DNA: TGTGCCAGCAGAATTCCGGGACTAGCGGGTGTAGATACGCAGTATTTT.

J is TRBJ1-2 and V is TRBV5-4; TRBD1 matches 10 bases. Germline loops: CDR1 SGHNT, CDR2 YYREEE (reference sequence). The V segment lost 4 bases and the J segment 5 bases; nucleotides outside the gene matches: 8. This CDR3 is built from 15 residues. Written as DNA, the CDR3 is TGTGCCAGCAGCAAGGGACAGGGGCCACTTTATGGCTACACCTTC. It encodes CASSKGQGPLYGYTF.

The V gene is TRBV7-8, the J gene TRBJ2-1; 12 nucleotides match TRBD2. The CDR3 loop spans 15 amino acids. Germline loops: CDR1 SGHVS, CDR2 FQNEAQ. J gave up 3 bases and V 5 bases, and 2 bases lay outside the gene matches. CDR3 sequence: CASSTGLAGYNEQFF. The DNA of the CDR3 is TGTGCCAGCAGCACGGGACTAGCGGGCTACAATGAGCAGTTCTTC.

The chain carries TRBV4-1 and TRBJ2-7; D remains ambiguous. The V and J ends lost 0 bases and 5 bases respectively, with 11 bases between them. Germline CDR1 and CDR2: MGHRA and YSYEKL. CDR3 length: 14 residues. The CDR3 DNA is TGCGCCAGCAGCCAAGACTTTTTTGAGGACGAGCAGTACTTC. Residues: CASSQDFFEDEQYF.

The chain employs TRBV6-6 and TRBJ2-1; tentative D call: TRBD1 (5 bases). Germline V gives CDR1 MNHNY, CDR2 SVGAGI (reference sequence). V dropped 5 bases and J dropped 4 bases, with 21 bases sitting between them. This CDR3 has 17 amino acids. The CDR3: CASSPSRTTFLYNEQFF. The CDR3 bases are TGTGCCAGCAGTCCCTCGAGGACAACCTTCCTATACAATGAGCAGTTCTTC.

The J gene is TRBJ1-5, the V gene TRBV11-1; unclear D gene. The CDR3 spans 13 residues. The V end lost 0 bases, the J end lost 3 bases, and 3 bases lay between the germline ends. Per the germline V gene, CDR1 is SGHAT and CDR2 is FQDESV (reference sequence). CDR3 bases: TGTGCCAGCAGCTTAGCCCTCAATCAGCCCCAGCATTTT. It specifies CASSLALNQPQHF.

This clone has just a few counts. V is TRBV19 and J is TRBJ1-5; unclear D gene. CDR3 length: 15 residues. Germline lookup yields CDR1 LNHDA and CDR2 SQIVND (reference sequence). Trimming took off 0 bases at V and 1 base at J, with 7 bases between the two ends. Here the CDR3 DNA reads TGTGCCAGTAGTATAGAAGAGAGCAGCAATCAGCCCCAGCATTTT. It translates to CASSIEESSNQPQHF.

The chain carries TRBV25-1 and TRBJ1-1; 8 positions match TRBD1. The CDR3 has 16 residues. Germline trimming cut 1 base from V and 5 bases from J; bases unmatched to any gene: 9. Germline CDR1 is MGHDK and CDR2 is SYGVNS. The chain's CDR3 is CASSESLGQGGTEAFF. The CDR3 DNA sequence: TGTGCCAGCAGTGAATCACTCGGACAGGGAGGTACTGAAGCTTTCTTT.

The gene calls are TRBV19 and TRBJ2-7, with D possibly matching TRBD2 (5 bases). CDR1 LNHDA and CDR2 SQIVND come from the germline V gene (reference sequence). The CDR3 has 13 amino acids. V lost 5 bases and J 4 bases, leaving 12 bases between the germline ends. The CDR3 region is CASSRGLGYEQYF. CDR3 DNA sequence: TGTGCCAGTAGTCGGGGATTAGGGTACGAGCAGTACTTC.